This T cell receptor (beta chain) was obtained from a study of spatial heterogeneity in lung cancer. Time point noted: sample taken at primary tumor resection. Study-wide results and limits: Mutation tallies in tumors tracked expanded intratumoral alpha and beta TCR counts.

TCRdb itself ran the 5' RACE reads through MiXCR, one entry per CDR3 protein. The sample has about 3,100 distinct CDR3 sequences, around 8.1% seen once. At least ten counts were recorded for this clonotype. Its target is unknown. The TCR originated in a male donor with early-stage non-small cell lung cancer. This material consisted of lung tumor tissue, taken at surgery.

The CDR3 here is CASSLGRSNTGELFF. The CDR3 bases are TGTGCCAGCAGCTTAGGCAGGTCGAACACCGGGGAGCTGTTTTTT. This sequence joins TRBV7-2 and TRBJ2-2; D remains ambiguous. V lost 1 base and J lost 0, with 6 bases in between. Germline CDR1 and CDR2: SGHTA and FQGNSA. The CDR3 extends over 15 amino acids.